These 30 T cell receptor beta chains share one sample of origin, sequenced in a study. The sorted Tregs were CD4+CD25+CD127-/low cells. TCRdb reanalysed the 5' RACE reads using MiXCR and keeps one entry per CDR3 protein. The table lists approximately 60,000 distinct CDR3 sequences, about 25% of them singletons, with 2.2% in the top ten. Material for sequencing was tumor-infiltrating Tregs sorted from the breast tumor. Receptors were obtained from a female donor with breast cancer.

The chain recombines TRBV20-1 with TRBJ2-1; TRBD2 aligns across 13 bases. Per germline, CDR1 DFQATT and CDR2 SNEGSKA (reference sequence). This CDR3 has 17 residues. The CDR3 DNA follows: TGCAATGCCAAGACTAGCGGGGGGCAATACAACTACAATGAGCAGTTCTTC. This translates into CNAKTSGGQYNYNEQFF.

This clonotype appeared a few times. V usage is TRBV20-1 and J usage is TRBJ2-1; 13 bases line up with TRBD2. Germline V gives CDR1 DFQATT, CDR2 SNEGSKA (reference sequence). The CDR3 length is 18 residues. Losses at the gene ends were 4 bases for V and 9 bases for J; bases not matched to a gene: 18. CDR3: CSAMGDRRGLAGVSEQFF. The CDR3, as DNA: TGCAGTGCTATGGGGGATAGGCGAGGACTAGCGGGAGTGAGTGAGCAGTTCTTC.

This clonotype showed up just a few times. The chain carries TRBV6-2 or TRBV6-3 and TRBJ1-5, with 8 bases identical to TRBD1. CDR1 and CDR2 (germline): MNHEY, SVGEGT. V shed 2 bases, J shed 7 bases, and the junction held 1 base outside the gene matches. The CDR3 length is 13 residues. CDR3 residues: CASSYRDRQPQHF. The CDR3 nucleotides are TGTGCCAGCAGTTACCGGGACAGGCAGCCCCAGCATTTT.

The V and J genes are TRBV12-3 or TRBV12-4 and TRBJ1-6, with 7 bases identical to TRBD1. V trimming: 7 bases; J trimming: 7 bases; junction bases outside the gene matches: 7. The CDR3 is 14 residues long. In DNA, the CDR3 is TGTGCCAGCACCCGGGACAGACTAAATTCACCCCTCCACTTT. Protein sequence: CASTRDRLNSPLHF.

A word on this clonotype: This likely comes from a read error, as the CDR3 has no conserved phenylalanine or tryptophan at its end. V is TRBV4-2 and J is TRBJ2-1; D not certain. The CDR3 is made up of 14 amino acids. Germline assignment: CDR1 LGHNA and CDR2 YNFKEQ. The CDR3 here is CASSQVNLHNEQFL. In nucleotides, the CDR3 is TGCGCCAGCAGCCAAGTTAACTTACACAATGAGCAGTTCCTC.

This clonotype appeared a few times. CDR3 DNA sequence: TGCGCCAGCAGCCAAGGACGTATGACTGAAGCTTTCTTT. It is translated as CASSQGRMTEAFF. The V and J genes are TRBV4-1 and TRBJ1-1; D not resolved. The germline V gene has CDR1 MGHRA and CDR2 YSYEKL. V dropped 1 base and J dropped 5 bases, with 8 bases sitting between them. CDR3 length: 13 amino acids.

In its sample, this clonotype was seen a few times. The chain employs TRBV20-1 and TRBJ2-1, with 10 bases lining up with TRBD2. V gave up 0 bases and J gave up 8 bases; unmatched junction bases: 10. CDR3 size: 16 residues. Germline assignment: CDR1 DFQATT and CDR2 SNEGSKA (reference sequence). The CDR3 loop reads CSARDDGQREGHEQFF. The CDR3 DNA sequence: TGCAGTGCTAGAGATGACGGGCAGCGGGAGGGTCATGAGCAGTTCTTC.

This clonotype was picked up a small number of times. The genes are TRBV27 and TRBJ1-1; TRBD1 aligns across 12 bases. V lost 1 base and J lost 0; bases outside the gene matches: 3. This CDR3 comprises 17 residues. The germline V gene encodes CDR1 MNHEY and CDR2 SMNVEV (reference sequence). The CDR3 is CASSLLGTGGMNTEAFF. CDR3 coding DNA: TGTGCCAGCAGTTTATTAGGGACAGGGGGCATGAACACTGAAGCTTTCTTT.

The chain combines TRBV2 with TRBJ1-5; D ambiguous. CDR3 length: 11 amino acids. CDR1 and CDR2 (germline): SNHLY, FYNNEI. The ends were cut back, 3 bases at V and 15 bases at J, with 12 bases in the middle. The CDR3 loop reads CASSEEGLLHF. The CDR3 DNA sequence: TGTGCCAGCAGTGAGGAAGGCCTTCTGCATTTT.

This clonotype was detected a few times. J is TRBJ2-7 and V is TRBV4-3; TRBD1 matches 8 bases. The CDR3 runs 14 residues. In germline, CDR1 is LGHNA, CDR2 YSLEER. J was trimmed by 4 bases and V by 4 bases; bases with no gene match: 6. DNA of the CDR3: TGCGCCAGCAGCCCACGACAGGGGCTGTACGAGCAGTACTTC. Translation gives CASSPRQGLYEQYF.

CDR3 coding DNA: TGCGCCGGCTGGGATACAGGGGGAGTAAACACTGAAGCTTTCTTT. The encoded protein is CAGWDTGGVNTEAFF. The gene calls are TRBV5-1 and TRBJ1-1, with TRBD1 matching 8 bases. The J segment lost 2 bases and the V segment lost 10 bases, leaving 13 bases of the junction unmatched. The length of the CDR3 is 15 residues. The V gene's germline CDR1 is SGHRS and CDR2 YFSETQ.

The chain has TRBV5-1 and TRBJ2-3; D remains unclear. The ends were cut back, 4 bases at V and 3 bases at J, with 9 bases in the middle. CDR1 is SGHRS and CDR2 is YFSETQ in the germline V gene. The CDR3 totals 13 residues. The CDR3 loop reads CASSAQDTDTQYF. The DNA of the CDR3 is TGCGCCAGCAGCGCCCAAGATACAGATACGCAGTATTTT. Full variable domain (rest looked up from reference TRBV5-1 and TRBJ2-3): KAGVTQTPRYLIKTRGQQVTLSCSPISGHRSVSWYQQTPGQGLQFLFEYFSETQRNKGNFPGRFSGRQFSNSRSEMNVSTLELGDSALYLCASSAQDTDTQYFGPGTRLTVL.

This clonotype was counted only a few times. This CDR3 fails to terminate in the conserved phenylalanine or tryptophan, so it likely reflects a read error. The rearrangement joins TRBV19 to TRBJ2-3, with 9 bases identical to TRBD1. This CDR3 comprises 15 residues. V was pared by 10 bases and J by 2 bases, with 10 bases of the junction left unmatched. Germline CDR1 reads LNHDA; CDR2 reads SQIVND (reference sequence). The CDR3 nucleotides read TGTGCCACTTCCCTTACAGGGGGCTTCACAGATACGCAGTATTCT. Translated: CATSLTGGFTDTQYS.

In its sample, this clonotype was seen a few times. The rearrangement joins TRBV20-1 to TRBJ2-5; TRBD2 agrees at 16 bases. The V gene's germline CDR1 is DFQATT and CDR2 SNEGSKA (reference sequence). CDR3 size: 20 residues. The junction had 14 bases not matched to a gene; V was cut back by 1 base and J by 3 bases. Here the CDR3 reads CSARAPKVGTSGRVEETQYF. CDR3 bases: TGCAGTGCTAGAGCTCCCAAGGTCGGGACTAGCGGGAGGGTTGAAGAGACCCAGTACTTC.

Only a few counts were recorded for this clonotype. The chain carries TRBV7-9 and TRBJ2-1; 10 positions agree with TRBD2. There are 14 residues in the CDR3. V shed 5 bases and J 6 bases; nucleotides not matched to a gene: 4. Germline V gene data show CDR1 as SEHNR and CDR2 as FQNEAQ (reference sequence). CDR3 sequence: CASSPSGGANEQFF. Written as DNA, the CDR3 is TGTGCCAGCAGCCCAAGCGGGGGGGCCAATGAGCAGTTCTTC. The full variable domain, its missing parts supplied by reference TRBV7-9 and TRBJ2-1, is DTGVSQNPRHKITKRGQNVTFRCDPISEHNRLYWYRQTLGQGPEFLTYFQNEAQLEKSRLLSDRFSAERPKGSFSTLEIQRTEQGDSAMYLCASSPSGGANEQFFGPGTRLTVL.

The chain carries TRBV25-1 and TRBJ2-5; 7 nucleotides align to TRBD2. With 8 bases clipped from V and 2 bases from J, the junction kept 5 bases outside the gene matches. CDR1 and CDR2 from the germline V gene are MGHDK and SYGVNS. The CDR3 is 13 residues long. CDR3 sequence: CASRGLDQETQYF. CDR3 in DNA: TGTGCCAGCCGTGGACTAGATCAAGAGACCCAGTACTTC.

This chain uses TRBV6-1 with TRBJ2-5; 8 nucleotides match TRBD2. Germline loops: CDR1 MNHNS, CDR2 SASEGT. V trimming: 2 bases; J trimming: 0 bases; junction bases outside the gene matches: 8. The CDR3 is 17 residues long. DNA for the CDR3: TGTGCCAGCAGTGAACTTGCGGGGGGATCGTACCAAGAGACCCAGTACTTC. Translating it yields CASSELAGGSYQETQYF.

This clonotype was picked up many times. The V and J genes are TRBV12-3 or TRBV12-4 and TRBJ2-1; D assignment may be TRBD1 or TRBD2 (6 bases each). The CDR3 runs to 15 residues. V was trimmed by 3 bases and J by 4 bases, leaving 13 bases between them. This chain's CDR3 is CASSLRGAEYNEQFF. DNA for the CDR3: TGTGCCAGCAGTTTGAGGGGGGCCGAATACAATGAGCAGTTCTTC.

The V and J genes are TRBV5-1 and TRBJ2-4, with TRBD1 matching over 8 bases. The V gene's germline CDR1 is SGHRS and CDR2 YFSETQ. V trimming: 2 bases; J trimming: 6 bases; junction bases outside the gene matches: 4. The CDR3 consists of 14 residues. In nucleotides, the CDR3 is TGCGCCAGCAGCTTTGGACAGGGTAGAAACATTCAGTACTTC. This gives the protein CASSFGQGRNIQYF.

This clonotype has a count of ten or more. The CDR3 loop is CASSLGQYNEQFF. CDR3 nucleotides: TGCGCCAGCAGCTTGGGTCAGTACAATGAGCAGTTCTTC. The rearrangement uses TRBV5-1 and TRBJ2-1; D gene uncertain. V was trimmed by 0 bases and J by 4 bases, leaving 5 bases between them. The CDR3 has 13 amino acids. Germline V CDR1 and CDR2: SGHRS, YFSETQ. Full variable domain (remainder filled in from reference TRBV5-1 and TRBJ2-1): KAGVTQTPRYLIKTRGQQVTLSCSPISGHRSVSWYQQTPGQGLQFLFEYFSETQRNKGNFPGRFSGRQFSNSRSEMNVSTLELGDSALYLCASSLGQYNEQFFGPGTRLTVL.

This clonotype was seen a handful of times. V usage is TRBV12-3 or TRBV12-4 and J usage is TRBJ1-2; the match to TRBD1 covers 7 bases. The CDR3 is 14 amino acids. Trimming removed 5 bases from V and 0 bases from J; junction bases left unmatched: 3. For the CDR3, the DNA is TGTGCCAGCAGTCGGGACAGTTCTAACTATGGCTACACCTTC. Amino acids: CASSRDSSNYGYTF.

This rearrangement joins TRBV7-6 to TRBJ2-2, with D possibly TRBD1 on 6 matching bases. CDR1 is SGHVS and CDR2 is FNYEAQ in the germline V gene. The CDR3 is made up of 14 amino acids. The germline V and J ends were trimmed by 4 bases and 6 bases, with 12 bases remaining between them. In DNA, the CDR3 is TGTGCCAGCAGCTCACAGGGTCGAGCCGGGGAGCTGTTTTTT. Its translation: CASSSQGRAGELFF.

The chain has TRBV5-4 and TRBJ2-7; D might be TRBD1 (6 bases). Germline CDR1 reads SGHNT; CDR2 reads YYREEE (reference sequence). V dropped 3 bases and J dropped 7 bases, with 20 bases sitting between them. The CDR3 loop spans 15 amino acids. CDR3 DNA: TGTGCCAGCAGCTCCCGGACAGCCGACCTGGGAGAGCAGTACTTC. Amino acids: CASSSRTADLGEQYF. Using reference TRBV5-4 and TRBJ2-7 for the parts outside the CDR3, the full variable domain is ETGVTQSPTHLIKTRGQQVTLRCSSQSGHNTVSWYQQALGQGPQFIFQYYREEENGRGNFPPRFSGLQFPNYSSELNVNALELDDSALYLCASSSRTADLGEQYFGPGTRLTVT.

This chain uses TRBV6-2 or TRBV6-3 with TRBJ2-5, with D possibly TRBD2 on 6 matching bases. This CDR3 contains 14 residues. The V end was cut by 2 bases, the J end by 9 bases, with 16 bases between. Germline lookup yields CDR1 MNHEY and CDR2 SVGEGT. The CDR3, as DNA: TGTGCCAGCAGTTACGGGCCCCGGTCGGGGGCCCAGTACTTC. Its translation: CASSYGPRSGAQYF.

There are many counts of this clonotype. J is TRBJ1-5 and V is TRBV7-2, with no clear D. V lost 5 bases and J 5 bases, leaving 10 bases between the germline ends. The CDR3 length is 13 residues. Germline CDR1 SGHTA, CDR2 FQGNSA. The CDR3 loop reads CASSPTQHQPQHF. The CDR3 DNA reads as TGTGCCAGCAGCCCAACCCAACATCAGCCCCAGCATTTT.

The rearrangement uses TRBV7-9 and TRBJ2-6, with D perhaps TRBD1 or TRBD2 (5 bases each). Trimming pared 1 base from V and 0 bases from J, leaving 16 bases between. This CDR3 has 19 residues. Germline V gene sequence: CDR1 SEHNR, CDR2 FQNEAQ (reference sequence). This CDR3 reads CASSLGIGTPHSGANVLTF. CDR3 nucleotide sequence: TGTGCCAGCAGCTTAGGAATTGGGACCCCCCACTCTGGGGCCAACGTCCTGACTTTC.

J is TRBJ1-1 and V is TRBV7-6; 11 nucleotides match TRBD1. This CDR3 spans 15 amino acids. J lost 4 bases, V lost 3 bases, and 4 bases had no gene match. Per the germline V gene, CDR1 is SGHVS and CDR2 is FNYEAQ. This CDR3 is CASSFGQGAFTEAFF. The CDR3 DNA follows: TGTGCCAGCAGCTTTGGACAGGGGGCTTTCACTGAAGCTTTCTTT.

The chain links TRBV10-1 to TRBJ2-2, with D possibly TRBD1 on 6 matching bases. V was cut by 5 bases and J by 9 bases, with 10 bases left in between. Germline V gene lookup returns CDR1 WNHNN and CDR2 SYGVQD (reference sequence). The CDR3 has 12 amino acids. CDR3 coding DNA: TGCGCCAGCAGTCCAGGGGTCCGGGAGCTGTTTTTT. Amino acids: CASSPGVRELFF.

The chain has TRBV5-1 and TRBJ1-1; no definite D call. The CDR3 runs to 15 residues. The V end was cut by 5 bases, the J end by 1 base, with 15 bases between. Germline CDR1 SGHRS, CDR2 YFSETQ. The CDR3 sequence: CASSFADSGNTEAFF. As DNA, the CDR3 is TGCGCCAGCAGTTTTGCCGACTCTGGGAACACTGAAGCTTTCTTT.

This clonotype was observed at least ten times. This rearrangement joins TRBV29-1 to TRBJ2-7; 8 nucleotides match TRBD1. This CDR3 spans 14 amino acids. Trimming removed 3 bases from V and 4 bases from J; junction bases left unmatched: 8. CDR1 is SQVTM, CDR2 ANQGSEA, per germline. Written as DNA, the CDR3 is TGCAGCGTTGACGGAGGGACAGGAAAATACGAGCAGTACTTC. This sequence encodes CSVDGGTGKYEQYF.